This TCR beta chain was captured in a study of blood T cell repertoires in COVID-19 (dated by TCRdb to the early 2020s). Concerning the study at large: Samples from collaborators originated in the United States, Italy and Spain and spanned both the acute and convalescent phases of COVID-19. The material from the prospective study consisted of cDNA or gDNA derived from T cells, B-cell-depleted T cells, or PBMCs. The dataset comprised deeply sampled blood TCRbeta repertoires from subjects exposed to, actively infected with, or recovered from COVID-19. The repertoires were released in a freely available public database meant as a resource for research on the immune response to SARS-CoV-2. The samples were drawn from two sources: the first 160 participants of the ongoing ImmuneRACE study, and fewer than 1,500 subjects contributed by 6 global collaborators. A de-identified subject ID, COVID-19 status, age in years and sex were almost always included in the sample metadata. Where HLA class I and class II types were available, the types were taken from metadata supplied by the sample provider, not from assay-based typing.

With regard to this clone: Its binding antigen is unknown. No base-level quality is on record; no much larger clone is a single base apart.

The immunoSEQ Assay, a bias-controlled multiplex PCR, was used to amplify TCRbeta CDR3 regions from genomic DNA. The study's own analysis went as follows. Within the assay, amplification of reference gene primers was used to estimate how many nucleated cells each sample contained. To quantify the absolute abundance of each unique TCRbeta CDR3 rearrangement, sequence reads were collapsed and filtered. Productive Simpson clonality was computed per sample as the square root of Simpson's diversity index over productive rearrangements. In its TCRdb copy, this immuneACCESS table keeps in-frame sequences only and misses some clones. Where compared with another copy, unresolved V genes explain less than half of these, and the others have no known cause. From that table come the V and J calls and clone size; the DNA was used to work out D and trimming. This sample comprises under 140,000 clones, around nine tenths of them detected only once. Less than 3.5% of the sample lies in the top ten.

V and J are truncated by 0 bases and 7 bases respectively, leaving an intervening sequence of 13 bases. Including cysteine and phenylalanine, the CDR3 has 15 amino acids. Just the 45-base CDR3 DNA is kept, in frame starting at base 1. Sequences GTSNPN (CDR1) and SVGIG (CDR2) are obtained from the germline V gene (reference sequence). Each collaborating institution followed its own protocols to collect whole blood in K2EDTA tubes. For TCRbeta analysis, collaborators shipped samples as frozen whole blood, isolated PBMCs, or DNA extracted from either of those sample types. Results and caveats for the whole study, not just this receptor: How much clinical and demographic metadata was included differed by source and by participant, and the metadata was provided uncurated.

Rearrangement joined TRBV30 to TRBJ1-6; the D gene is possibly TRBD1, with 6 bases matching. Sequencing input: peripheral blood. This TCR derives from a woman between 50 and 59 years old with acute or convalescent COVID-19. Here the CDR3 is given as CAWSVRAGENSPLHF. The DNA sequence is given as TGTGCCTGGAGTGTACGGGCAGGGGAGAATTCACCCCTCCACTTT.